A single TCR beta chain is shown here with its context. Its antigen is not yet known. No quality values exist for individual bases; no much larger clone is one base distant. The data stem from a study of control samples from healthy donors and cancer patients (TCRdb year 2020). Library preparation was by the immunoSEQ multiplex PCR assay. Held by TCRdb, this immuneACCESS table contains in-frame sequences only and omits some clones. Under half of the omission traces to an unresolved V gene where checked; the cause of the rest is unknown. The sample yields some 150,000 clones; roughly 94% were counted once. The top ten hold about 14% of the sample. For this chain, trimming is 4 bases at the V end and 1 base at the J end, and the number of junction bases without a gene match is 4. From the cysteine up to the phenylalanine, the CDR3 has a length of 16 residues. Only the CDR3 part of the read is kept: 48 bases, read in frame from the first base. The germline V gene specifies SGHDT as CDR1 and YYEEEE as CDR2.

The sample was PBMCs. The source of this sequence is a man aged 60 to 75 with colorectal cancer. This chain joins TRBV5-6 to TRBJ2-2; 10 central nucleotides agree with TRBD1. The CDR3 region reads CASSQWDRGNTGELFF. The nucleotides are TGTGCCAGCAGCCAGTGGGACAGGGGGAACACCGGGGAGCTGTTTTTT. With the portions outside the CDR3 filled from the reference TRBV5-6 and TRBJ2-2 genes, the complete variable region becomes DAGVTQSPTHLIKTRGQQVTLRCSPKSGHDTVSWYQQALGQGPQFIFQYYEEEERQRGNFPDRFSGHQFPNYSSELNVNALLLGDSALYLCASSQWDRGNTGELFFGEGSRLTVL.